The 12 T cell receptor beta chains below come from one sample, sequenced in a study of early T cells in non-severe SARS-CoV-2 infection. TCRdb used MiXCR to reprocess the 5' RACE reads, holding one entry per CDR3 protein. The sample carries tens of thousands of distinct CDR3 sequences, roughly an eighth recorded once. The sample was whole blood, taken at baseline. Source of these receptors: an adult who was a healthcare worker with PCR-confirmed SARS-CoV-2 infection or an uninfected control (not recorded which).

This clonotype occurred many times. V is TRBV6-2 or TRBV6-3 and J is TRBJ1-1; D possibly corresponds to TRBD1 (5 bases). The ends were cut back, 0 bases at V and 4 bases at J, with 18 bases in the middle. CDR3 length: 17 residues. Germline CDR1 MNHEY, CDR2 SVGEGT. The CDR3: CASSYSRQAAGGTEAFF. The CDR3, as DNA: TGTGCCAGCAGTTACTCTAGGCAAGCCGCGGGGGGCACTGAAGCTTTCTTT.

This clonotype was recorded a few times. The J gene is TRBJ2-1, the V gene TRBV29-1; TRBD1 matches at 9 bases. This CDR3 comprises 14 residues. Germline V CDR1 and CDR2: SQVTM, ANQGSEA. The J segment lost 3 bases and the V segment lost 7 bases, leaving 7 bases of the junction unmatched. CDR3 bases: TGCAGCGGTGACGGGGGACAGGGCTACAATGAGCAGTTCTTC. Residues: CSGDGGQGYNEQFF.

This clonotype was seen repeatedly, ten times or more. The genes are TRBV11-2 and TRBJ2-1; a weak D match, TRBD1 (6 bases). The CDR3 extends over 14 amino acids. The V end was cut by 5 bases, the J end by 1 base, with 9 bases between. Germline V gene sequence: CDR1 SGHAT, CDR2 FQNNGV. The DNA for the CDR3 is TGTGCCAGCAGCCAAGGGGGTTCCTACAATGAGCAGTTCTTC. It translates to CASSQGGSYNEQFF.

This chain joins TRBV6-2 or TRBV6-3 and TRBJ1-5, with D perhaps TRBD1 (5 bases). The germline V and J ends were trimmed by 2 bases and 1 base, with 9 bases remaining between them. The CDR3 runs 15 residues. Germline V gives CDR1 MNHEY, CDR2 SVGEGT. For the CDR3, the DNA is TGTGCCAGCAGTTACCCGACAGCGAGCAATCAGCCCCAGCATTTT. It translates to CASSYPTASNQPQHF.

The V gene is TRBV10-3, the J gene TRBJ1-4, with unresolved D. The germline V gene encodes CDR1 ENHRY and CDR2 SYGVKD. Trimming pared 2 bases from V and 7 bases from J, leaving 8 bases between. The CDR3 spans 13 residues. The CDR3 DNA reads as TGTGCCATCAGTGAGGCCGTCGGTGAAAAACTGTTTTTT. Its protein product is CAISEAVGEKLFF.

This clonotype was seen at least ten times. The rearrangement uses TRBV16 and TRBJ1-2, with 9 bases that match TRBD1. Germline CDR1 KGHSY, CDR2 FQNENV. Trimming removed 0 bases from V and 5 bases from J; junction bases left unmatched: 4. CDR3 length: 15 amino acids. DNA of the CDR3: TGTGCCAGCAGCCAATCAGGGGACAGGGCTTATGGCTACACCTTC. Translating it yields CASSQSGDRAYGYTF.

This clonotype has more than one count but fewer than ten. This chain links TRBV7-2 with TRBJ2-3; D is possibly TRBD1 (6 bases). V was cut by 5 bases and J by 6 bases, with 18 bases left in between. This CDR3 region has 15 residues. CDR1 and CDR2 from the germline V gene are SGHTA and FQGNSA. The CDR3 DNA reads TGTGCCAGCAGCCAAGACAGGCGAAGAGGGGATACGCAGTATTTT. Its translation is CASSQDRRRGDTQYF.

This clonotype was counted between two and nine times. The rearrangement joins TRBV6-4 to TRBJ2-3; D is possibly TRBD2 (6 bases). The germline gives CDR1 MRHNA, CDR2 SNTAGT. The length of the CDR3 is 15 residues. Trimming removed 4 bases at V and 1 base at J, with 12 bases between. Here the CDR3 DNA reads TGTGCCAGCAGTGGCACTAGCTCGGGCACAGATACGCAGTATTTT. It codes for CASSGTSSGTDTQYF.

The rearrangement joins TRBV12-3 or TRBV12-4 to TRBJ2-7, with D perhaps matching TRBD1 (5 bases). The V gene lost 3 bases and the J gene lost 5 bases, with 5 bases spanning the gap. This CDR3 region has 11 residues. CDR3 in amino acids: CASSLGHEQYF. The CDR3 DNA follows: TGTGCCAGCAGTTTGGGGCACGAGCAGTACTTC.

The rearrangement uses TRBV29-1 and TRBJ2-2; 7 nucleotides align to TRBD2. V was pared by 7 bases and J by 0 bases, with 5 bases of the junction left unmatched. Germline CDR1 SQVTM, CDR2 ANQGSEA. The length of the CDR3 is 14 residues. Here the CDR3 DNA reads TGCAGCGCTAGGGACTATTCGAACACCGGGGAGCTGTTTTTT. Amino acid sequence: CSARDYSNTGELFF.

This clonotype showed up just a few times. The chain links TRBV5-6 to TRBJ1-1; no clear D. Between the trimmed V and J ends, which lost 3 bases and 7 bases, there was a span of 13 bases. This CDR3 has 13 residues. Germline loops: CDR1 SGHDT, CDR2 YYEEEE. The CDR3 DNA follows: TGTGCCAGCAGCTCGCTGAACCCGATTGAAGCTTTCTTT. Translated: CASSSLNPIEAFF.

The sample holds many counts of this clonotype. The chain carries TRBV6-6 and TRBJ1-1; D is unclear. Germline CDR1 and CDR2: MNHNY and SVGAGI (reference sequence). V gave up 7 bases and J gave up 1 base, with 7 bases separating them. The CDR3 is 12 residues long. This CDR3 is CASITANTEAFF. The CDR3 DNA is TGTGCCAGCATTACGGCGAACACTGAAGCTTTCTTT.